This section outlines one TCR beta chain sequence together with its context. Antigen specificity is unknown. One junction end disagrees with the germline gene, perhaps due to a read error. Assay used: immunoSEQ multiplex PCR; TCRdb lists only in-frame clones, some missing. The data show some 180,000 clones, almost 90% seen once. The sample belongs to a study of T cell responses to AZD1222 COVID-19 vaccine. Study outcomes and limitations: Within unmutated variant regions lay the reported targets of nearly half of spike-specific TCRs. Repertoire sampling happened only post peak T cell response. The study found Spike-specific TCR breadth and depth rose after two AZD1222 doses.

This CDR3 has 15 amino acids. In germline, CDR1 is MNHNS, CDR2 SASEGT. The receptor was isolated from an adult in good health. V is TRBV6-1 and J is TRBJ1-2, with 7 bases identical to TRBD1. This material consisted of peripheral blood, taken on day 0 of AZD1222 vaccination. The CDR3 region is CASSKATGPYGGYTF. The CDR3 coding sequence is TGTGCCAGCAGTAAAGCGACAGGGCCTTATGGGGGCTACACCTTC.